This T cell receptor beta chain was sequenced during a study of CD8+CD57+ T cells in acquired aplastic anemia. V lost 8 bases and J 3 bases, leaving 20 bases between the germline ends. The CDR3 runs 15 residues. In patients chosen for sequencing, flow cytometry had shown CD8+CD57+ cell expansion. Severe acquired aplastic anemia was the diagnosis recorded for all patients. According to the study, genomic DNA was the template for TCR beta VDJ and CDR3 profiling. Via MiXCR, TCRdb re-called the reads, giving one row per CDR3 protein. Here the sample spans 150,000 to 200,000 distinct CDR3 sequences, over 40% being singletons.

The sequence came from a human donor with aplastic anemia. The genes are TRBV12-3 or TRBV12-4 and TRBJ2-7; perhaps TRBD2 as D (5 bases). The sequencing input was sorted CD4+, CD8+, or CD8+CD57+ T cells (not recorded which) from PBMCs. The CDR3 DNA sequence: TGTGCCAGCCGAAGGTACGCCACCGACTACTACGAGCAGTACTTC. Protein product: CASRRYATDYYEQYF.